Each of the 18 T cell receptor beta chains below was sequenced from the same sample in a study of shared clonotypes between healthy human individuals. TCRdb's copy holds only in-frame clones and misses some; the assay was immunoSEQ multiplex PCR. In the table there are around 1,000,000 clones, around three quarters of which are singletons. Specimen: memory CD4+ T cells from PBMCs. The subset here: CD45RA-negative fraction. These receptors all come from a man between 18 and 29 years old in good health. Some clones in this sample may be carry-over from other donors' samples.

The genes are TRBV28 and TRBJ2-1, with 10 bases matching TRBD2. The CDR3 has 18 amino acids. The germline gives CDR1 MDHEN, CDR2 SYDVKM. V lost 1 base and J lost 12; bases outside the gene matches: 18. The CDR3 DNA follows: TGTGCCAGCAGTTTATTGGGTAGCGGGGGGCTCTACAATGAGCGGCAGTTCTTC. The encoded protein is CASSLLGSGGLYNERQFF. The entire variable domain, with the rest obtained from reference TRBV28 and TRBJ2-1, is as follows: DVKVTQSSRYLVKRTGEKVFLECVQDMDHENMFWYRQDPGLGLRLIYFSYDVKMKEKGDIPEGYSVSREKKERFSLILESASTNQTSMYLCASSLLGSGGLYNERQFFGPGTRLTVL.

The J gene is TRBJ2-7, the V gene TRBV6-1, with 12 bases matching TRBD2. From germline, CDR1 is MNHNS and CDR2 SASEGT. The CDR3 has 17 residues. V lost 2 bases to trimming and J lost 0 bases; unmatched junction nucleotides: 5. This CDR3 is CASSEFQTSGSSYEQYF. DNA of the CDR3: TGTGCCAGCAGTGAATTCCAGACTAGCGGGAGCTCCTACGAGCAGTACTTC.

The CDR3 nucleotides are TGTGCCAGCAGCTTAGGACAGGGAACCGGACTACCATACTTC. This encodes CASSLGQGTGLPYF. The chain joins TRBV11-3 to TRBJ2-5; a weak D match, TRBD1 (7 bases). CDR3 length equals 14 residues. Trimming left V 1 base short and J 14 bases short, with 20 bases between. Germline lookup yields CDR1 SGHNT and CDR2 YENEEA.

This clone was picked up one time. The V gene is TRBV21-1, the J gene TRBJ2-7; the table names TRBD2, a call not compared with the DNA. TRBV21-1 is a listed pseudogene. The CDR3 is 20 amino acids. The CDR3 is CASSSWEIGPRLNYTYEQYF. CDR3 coding DNA: TGTGCCAGCAGCAGTTGGGAGATTGGGCCTCGCTTGAACTATACCTACGAGCAGTACTTC.

This sequence joins TRBV7-8 and TRBJ2-7; TRBD2 agrees at 7 bases. V was pared by 0 bases and J by 8 bases, with 16 bases of the junction left unmatched. The CDR3 sequence is 17 residues long. Germline CDR1 and CDR2: SGHVS and FQNEAQ. CDR3 in DNA: TGTGCCAGCAGCTTAGCGCTAAATTGGCGGGAGCAGGTTCAGCAGTACTTC. Amino acid sequence: CASSLALNWREQVQQYF.

The V gene is TRBV19, the J gene TRBJ1-2; no firm D call. The CDR3 is 15 residues long. Trimming left V 3 bases short and J 7 bases short, with 18 bases between. Germline CDR1 LNHDA, CDR2 SQIVND (reference sequence). The CDR3 DNA follows: TGTGCCAGTAGTATGATTGACACCAGCCTCGGTGGCTACACCTTC. It translates to CASSMIDTSLGGYTF.

The genes are TRBV5-6 and TRBJ2-7, with TRBD2 matching 13 bases. CDR1 and CDR2 from the germline V gene are SGHDT and YYEEEE. The J segment lost 5 bases and the V segment lost 3 bases, leaving 11 bases of the junction unmatched. The CDR3 loop spans 17 amino acids. Here the CDR3 reads CASSSGLAGDISDEQYF. CDR3 in DNA: TGTGCCAGCAGCTCAGGACTAGCGGGAGATATTTCGGACGAGCAGTACTTC.

The CDR3 is CATRPNTGELFF. CDR3 coding DNA: TGTGCCACTAGACCAAACACCGGGGAGCTGTTTTTT. The rearrangement uses TRBV15 and TRBJ2-2; D is undetermined. Trimming cost V 9 bases and J 2 bases, with 7 bases left between them. This CDR3 is 12 amino acids long. Per the germline V gene, CDR1 is LNHNV and CDR2 is YYDKDF (reference sequence). The entire variable domain, with the rest obtained from reference TRBV15 and TRBJ2-2, is as follows: DAMVIQNPRYQVTQFGKPVTLSCSQTLNHNVMYWYQQKSSQAPKLLFHYYDKDFNNEADTPDNFQSRRPNTSFCFLDIRSPGLGDTAMYLCATRPNTGELFFGEGSRLTVL.

This clone showed up just a few times. The sample holds other DNA sequences that translate to the same CDR3. The chain joins TRBV7-9 to TRBJ2-1; 9 nucleotides align to TRBD2. This CDR3 has 16 residues. V was pared by 0 bases and J by 2 bases, with 2 bases of the junction left unmatched. Germline lookup yields CDR1 SEHNR and CDR2 FQNEAQ (reference sequence). The CDR3 region is CASSLALAGTYNEQFF. In DNA form, the CDR3 reads TGTGCCAGCAGCTTAGCCCTAGCGGGGACCTACAATGAGCAGTTCTTC.

A note on this clone: A much larger clone lies a single base off, so this may be a read error. This specimen includes other DNA sequences encoding the same CDR3. The chain uses TRBV29-1 and TRBJ1-1; D not certain. V was clipped by 4 bases and J by 1 base, with 4 bases between them. Germline V lookup: CDR1 SQVTM, CDR2 ANQGSEA. The CDR3 consists of 11 residues. The DNA of the CDR3 is TGCAGCGTTGGCAGGAACACTGAAGCTTTCTTT. Encoded protein: CSVGRNTEAFF.

V gene TRBV5-1 combines with J gene TRBJ1-4; D is perhaps TRBD1 (5 bases). The CDR3 runs 14 residues. The germline V gene has CDR1 SGHRS and CDR2 YFSETQ. V was clipped by 1 base and J by 5 bases, with 9 bases between them. The DNA of the CDR3 is TGCGCCAGCAGCTTGAGACAGCCGAATGAAAAACTGTTTTTT. This sequence encodes CASSLRQPNEKLFF.

The chain carries TRBV6-5 and TRBJ1-1; tentative D call: TRBD1 (5 bases). CDR1 MNHEY and CDR2 SVGAGI come from the germline V gene. The CDR3 length is 15 residues. V was pared by 2 bases and J by 0 bases, with 10 bases between. The CDR3 nucleotides read TGTGCCAGCAGTTACGATGGCAGGGTGAACACTGAAGCTTTCTTT. Translated, it gives CASSYDGRVNTEAFF.

The chain recombines TRBV10-1 with TRBJ2-3; D not resolved. Germline assignment: CDR1 WNHNN and CDR2 SYGVQD (reference sequence). CDR3 size: 12 residues. V was pared by 2 bases and J by 8 bases, with 8 bases between. The CDR3 spells CASSEGPGTQYF. DNA for the CDR3: TGCGCCAGCAGTGAGGGCCCAGGTACGCAGTATTTT.

On this clone: Within the sample, other DNA sequences also encode this same CDR3. This sequence joins TRBV5-1 and TRBJ2-7, with 12 bases identical to TRBD2. V shed 4 bases and J 1 base; nucleotides not matched to a gene: 3. Germline V CDR1 and CDR2: SGHRS, YFSETQ. CDR3 size: 15 residues. CDR3 in DNA: TGCGCCAGCAGCCCCACTAGCGGGAGGTCCTACGAGCAGTACTTC. It encodes CASSPTSGRSYEQYF.

The J gene is TRBJ1-6, the V gene TRBV5-1, with TRBD1 matching 10 bases. Trimming took 2 bases from V and 11 from J; bases not matched to a gene: 4. CDR3 length equals 14 residues. CDR1 is SGHRS, CDR2 YFSETQ, per germline. CDR3 loop: CASSFGTGDAPLHF. The CDR3 nucleotides are TGCGCCAGCAGCTTCGGGACAGGGGACGCACCCCTCCACTTT.

The V and J genes are TRBV7-3 and TRBJ2-1, with D uncertain. Between the trimmed V and J ends, which lost 3 bases and 3 bases, there was a span of 12 bases. The CDR3 consists of 15 residues. Germline V gene sequence: CDR1 SGHTA, CDR2 FQGTGA. The CDR3 bases are TGTGCCAGCAGCTTGGGCTCGTGGTTCTACAATGAGCAGTTCTTC. Amino acid sequence: CASSLGSWFYNEQFF. Drawing the rest from reference TRBV7-3 and TRBJ2-1, the complete variable domain is GAGVSQTPSNKVTEKGKYVELRCDPISGHTALYWYRQSLGQGPEFLIYFQGTGAADDSGLPNDRFFAVRPEGSVSTLKIQRTERGDSAVYLCASSLGSWFYNEQFFGPGTRLTVL.

In its sample, this clone was seen once. This sequence joins TRBV9 and TRBJ1-3; D possibly corresponds to TRBD1 (5 bases). Germline-derived CDR1 and CDR2 are SGDLS and YYNGEE. The V end lost 3 bases, the J end lost 0 bases, and 7 bases lay between the germline ends. The CDR3 extends over 14 amino acids. The CDR3 is CASSGQNSGNTIYF. The CDR3 region has the DNA TGTGCCAGCAGCGGACAGAACTCTGGAAACACCATATATTTT.

The chain is built from TRBV11-3 and TRBJ2-3; D is ambiguous. The V gene's germline CDR1 is SGHNT and CDR2 YENEEA. The CDR3 contains 15 residues. V was trimmed by 2 bases and J by 3 bases, leaving 12 bases between them. This CDR3 is CASSLSGGSTDTQYF. CDR3 nucleotide sequence: TGTGCCAGCAGCTTATCGGGCGGCTCGACAGATACGCAGTATTTT. The full variable domain, in which reference TRBV11-3 and TRBJ2-3 provide the parts outside the CDR3, is EAGVVQSPRYKIIEKKQPVAFWCNPISGHNTLYWYLQNLGQGPELLIRYENEEAVDDSQLPKDRFSAERLKGVDSTLKIQPAELGDSAVYLCASSLSGGSTDTQYFGPGTRLTVL.